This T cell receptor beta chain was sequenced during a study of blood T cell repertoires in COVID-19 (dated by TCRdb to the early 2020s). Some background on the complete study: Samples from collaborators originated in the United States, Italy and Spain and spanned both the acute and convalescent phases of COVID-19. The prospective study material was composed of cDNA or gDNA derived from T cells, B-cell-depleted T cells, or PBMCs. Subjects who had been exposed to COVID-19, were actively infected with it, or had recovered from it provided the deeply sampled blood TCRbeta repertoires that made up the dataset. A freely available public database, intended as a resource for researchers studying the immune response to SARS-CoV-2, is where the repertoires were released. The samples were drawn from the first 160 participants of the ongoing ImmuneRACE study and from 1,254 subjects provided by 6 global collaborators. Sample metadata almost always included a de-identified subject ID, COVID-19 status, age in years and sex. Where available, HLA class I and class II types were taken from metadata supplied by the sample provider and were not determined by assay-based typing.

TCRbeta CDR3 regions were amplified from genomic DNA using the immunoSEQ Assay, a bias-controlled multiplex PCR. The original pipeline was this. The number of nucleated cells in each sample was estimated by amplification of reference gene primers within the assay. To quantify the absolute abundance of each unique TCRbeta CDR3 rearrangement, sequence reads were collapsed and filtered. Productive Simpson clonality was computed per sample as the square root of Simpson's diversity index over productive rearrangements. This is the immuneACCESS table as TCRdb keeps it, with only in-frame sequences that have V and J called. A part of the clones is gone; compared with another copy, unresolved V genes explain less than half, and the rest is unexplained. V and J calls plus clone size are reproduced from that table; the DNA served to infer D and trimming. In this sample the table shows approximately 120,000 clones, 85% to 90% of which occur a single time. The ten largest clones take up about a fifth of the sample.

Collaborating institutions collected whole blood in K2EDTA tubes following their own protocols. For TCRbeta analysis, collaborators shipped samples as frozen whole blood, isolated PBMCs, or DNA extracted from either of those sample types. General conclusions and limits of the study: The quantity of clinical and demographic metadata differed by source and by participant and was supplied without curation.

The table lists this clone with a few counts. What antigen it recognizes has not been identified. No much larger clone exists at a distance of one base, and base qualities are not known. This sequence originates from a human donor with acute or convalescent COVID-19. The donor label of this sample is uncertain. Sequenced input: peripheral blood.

The CDR3 protein is CAWSLAGAELYQPQHF. The DNA reads as follows: TGTGCCTGGAGTCTCGCGGGGGCGGAGTTATATCAGCCCCAGCATTTT. The sequence joins TRBV30 to TRBJ1-5; TRBD1 is possibly the D segment (6 matching bases). The CDR3, cysteine through phenylalanine, is 16 amino acids long. Only CDR3 DNA is held: 48 bases, read in frame from base 1. The germline V gene (reference sequence) yields GTSNPN for CDR1 and SVGIG for CDR2. Trimming takes 2 bases from V and 5 bases from J, and the germline ends sit 19 bases apart. The CDR3, completed at both ends by the reference TRBV30 and TRBJ1-5 genes, gives the full variable domain SQTIHQWPATLVQPVGSPLSLECTVEGTSNPNLYWYRQAAGRGLQLLFYSVGIGQISSEVPQNLSASRPQDRQFILSSKKLLLSDSGFYLCAWSLAGAELYQPQHFGDGTRLSIL.